What follows are 23 T cell receptor beta chains derived from one specimen sequenced in a study of regulatory T cells in long-lasting Graves disease. The time point denotes: newly diagnosed GD, antithyroid drugs for less than 3 months. Construction of the TCR library relied on RNA isolated from PBMCs. To make TCR beta libraries, researchers used iRepertoire HTBI primers and Arm-PCR of CDR3 regions. In TCRdb, the multiplex PCR reads were re-called with MiXCR into one record per CDR3 protein. The sample lists under 250,000 distinct CDR3 sequences; 20% to 25% were seen once. The sample consisted of peripheral blood mononuclear cells (PBMCs), taken at new diagnosis, from a patient treated with antithyroid drugs. These TCRs come from a female donor with Graves disease.

This clonotype has a count of ten or more. The chain recombines TRBV2 with TRBJ1-6, with no clear D. Germline CDR1 reads SNHLY; CDR2 reads FYNNEI. V was cut by 6 bases and J by 0 bases, with 18 bases left in between. CDR3 length: 18 residues. CDR3 in DNA: TGTGCCAGCAGCCAACAATCGCGAAGAAGCTCCTATAATTCACCCCTCCACTTT. This encodes CASSQQSRRSSYNSPLHF.

This clonotype was detected ten times or more. The chain carries TRBV3-1 and TRBJ2-2; maybe TRBD2 (6 bases). The V gene lost 8 bases and the J gene lost 3 bases, with 10 bases spanning the gap. This CDR3 is built from 13 residues. CDR1 is LGHDT, CDR2 YNNKEL, per germline (reference sequence). The CDR3 is CASQGLYTGELFF. DNA for the CDR3: TGTGCCAGCCAGGGACTTTACACCGGGGAGCTGTTTTTT.

This clonotype has ten or more counts. This chain uses TRBV28 with TRBJ1-2; D might be TRBD1 (5 bases). Germline CDR1 is MDHEN and CDR2 is SYDVKM. The CDR3 extends over 14 amino acids. V was cut by 5 bases and J by 3 bases, with 13 bases left in between. The CDR3 reads CASSPGGIYYGYTF. The CDR3 coding sequence is TGTGCCAGCAGTCCTGGGGGGATTTACTATGGCTACACCTTC.

This clonotype was counted at least ten times. The V and J genes are TRBV29-1 and TRBJ2-2; the D call may be TRBD1 or TRBD2 (5 bases each). CDR1 and CDR2 from the germline V gene are SQVTM and ANQGSEA. CDR3 length equals 14 residues. Trimming left V 2 bases short and J 0 bases short, with 7 bases between. The CDR3 nucleotides read TGCAGCGTTGAATTGGGGGCGAACACCGGGGAGCTGTTTTTT. It encodes CSVELGANTGELFF.

This clonotype was detected only a few times. An end of the junction does not agree with germline; a read error may underlie this. The chain recombines TRBV6-5 with TRBJ1-5; no clear D gene. The CDR3 is made up of 13 amino acids. Germline CDR1 and CDR2: MNHEY and SVGAGI. CDR3 sequence reads: CASSYYGPQTQHF. The CDR3 DNA sequence: TGTGCCAGCAGTTACTACGGTCCTCAGACCCAGCATTTT.

This clonotype was found many times. The chain joins TRBV5-5 to TRBJ1-5; no definite D call. The V gene's germline CDR1 is SGHKS and CDR2 YYEKEE (reference sequence). The CDR3 length is 17 residues. Trimming left V 0 bases short and J 2 bases short, with 15 bases between. The CDR3 coding sequence is TGTGCCAGCAGCTTGGGGACGGCCTATCAAGGCAATCAGCCCCAGCATTTT. As protein: CASSLGTAYQGNQPQHF.

This clonotype was detected ten times or more. The chain recombines TRBV2 with TRBJ1-5, with D tentatively TRBD1 (6 bases). Germline CDR1 reads SNHLY; CDR2 reads FYNNEI. V was shortened by 8 bases and J by 2 bases, with 10 bases between the two germline ends. CDR3 length equals 13 residues. CDR3 protein: CASGTNGNQPQHF. In DNA, the CDR3 is TGTGCCAGCGGGACAAATGGCAATCAGCCCCAGCATTTT.

This clonotype was seen at least ten times. The chain has TRBV12-3 or TRBV12-4 and TRBJ1-6; 9 bases align to TRBD1. The CDR3 runs 15 residues. The V and J ends lost 7 bases and 7 bases, in that order; junction bases with no gene match: 8. The CDR3 region is CASTMTGQGNSPLHF. In nucleotides, the CDR3 is TGTGCCAGCACCATGACCGGACAGGGGAATTCACCCCTCCACTTT.

This clonotype showed up many times. The CDR3 coding sequence is TGTGCCATCGGGCTAGCGCAGCGGAGCACAGATACGCAGTATTTT. It yields the protein CAIGLAQRSTDTQYF. The genes are TRBV10-3 and TRBJ2-3; a possible D gene is TRBD2 (6 bases). The CDR3 totals 15 residues. Per germline, CDR1 ENHRY and CDR2 SYGVKD. V was clipped by 8 bases and J by 0 bases, with 15 bases between them.

Of note for this clonotype: Possible read error: a much larger clone is one base away. This rearrangement joins TRBV3-1 to TRBJ2-1; perhaps TRBD1 as D (6 bases). Germline CDR1 and CDR2: LGHDT and YNNKEL (reference sequence). V was shortened by 5 bases and J by 3 bases, with 26 bases between the two germline ends. The CDR3 contains 19 residues. The CDR3 sequence is CASSTRGGDKNPLYNEQFF. The CDR3 DNA sequence: TGTGCCAGCAGCACTCGTGGTGGGGACAAAAATCCCCTCTACAATGAGCAGTTCTTC.

There are many counts of this clonotype. The chain employs TRBV27 and TRBJ2-7, with D possibly being TRBD1 (5 bases). The germline gives CDR1 MNHEY, CDR2 SMNVEV (reference sequence). Trimming took off 6 bases at V and 4 bases at J, with 13 bases between the two ends. The CDR3 loop spans 13 amino acids. CDR3 coding DNA: TGTGCCAGCAGCCGCAGGGTGAGTTACGAGCAGTACTTC. Its protein product is CASSRRVSYEQYF.

This clonotype has a handful of counts. This chain links TRBV4-1 with TRBJ2-2, with D unresolved. Germline CDR1 reads MGHRA; CDR2 reads YSYEKL. V gave up 3 bases and J gave up 4 bases, with 6 bases separating them. CDR3 length: 13 residues. The CDR3 is CASSHPVTGELFF. The CDR3 nucleotides read TGCGCCAGCAGCCACCCAGTCACCGGGGAGCTGTTTTTT.

This clonotype came up many times. CDR3 nucleotide sequence: TGTGCCAGCAGCTTACCAGGGTGGGAGACCCAGTACTTC. It translates to CASSLPGWETQYF. The V call is TRBV7-9, the J call TRBJ2-5; D perhaps matches TRBD1 (5 bases). Deletions cut 2 bases from V and 5 bases from J, with 9 bases between. Germline V lookup: CDR1 SEHNR, CDR2 FQNEAQ (reference sequence). CDR3 length: 13 amino acids. Combining the CDR3 with reference TRBV7-9 and TRBJ2-5 gives the whole variable domain DTGVSQNPRHKITKRGQNVTFRCDPISEHNRLYWYRQTLGQGPEFLTYFQNEAQLEKSRLLSDRFSAERPKGSFSTLEIQRTEQGDSAMYLCASSLPGWETQYFGPGTRLLVL.

This clonotype has ten or more counts. A much larger clone is a single base away; this may be a read error. The chain links TRBV15 to TRBJ2-1; 11 nucleotides align to TRBD2. This CDR3 contains 17 residues. CDR1 LNHNV and CDR2 YYDKDF come from the germline V gene (reference sequence). The CDR3 DNA reads as TGTGCCGCCAGCCTTTACGACCTAGCGGGAGGATACAATGAGCAGTTCTTC. It is translated as CAASLYDLAGGYNEQFF.

This clonotype appeared a single time. The rearrangement joins TRBV12-3 or TRBV12-4 to TRBJ2-1; 15 bases fit TRBD2. The CDR3 consists of 15 residues. Germline trimming cut 4 bases from V and 9 bases from J; bases unmatched to any gene: 4. The CDR3 nucleotides are TGTGCCAGCAGTTGGACTAGCGGGGGGGCCGGTGAGCAGTTCTTC. It codes for CASSWTSGGAGEQFF.

In its sample, this clonotype was seen many times. This sequence joins TRBV29-1 and TRBJ2-5; perhaps TRBD1 as D (5 bases). The CDR3 is 12 amino acids. Trimming left V 4 bases short and J 4 bases short, with 10 bases between. Per germline, CDR1 SQVTM and CDR2 ANQGSEA. The CDR3 coding sequence is TGCAGCGTTGCCAAGCAGGGAGAGACCCAGTACTTC. Amino acids: CSVAKQGETQYF.

This clonotype was counted between two and nine times. J is TRBJ2-1 and V is TRBV29-1; a weak D match, TRBD2 (5 bases). Germline V gene sequence: CDR1 SQVTM, CDR2 ANQGSEA. This CDR3 comprises 14 residues. V lost 0 bases to trimming and J lost 1 base, with 7 bases between them. The CDR3 is CSVEDPGSYNEQFF. The CDR3 DNA reads TGCAGCGTTGAAGATCCGGGATCCTACAATGAGCAGTTCTTC.

The sample holds many counts of this clonotype. The gene calls are TRBV27 and TRBJ2-2; D may match TRBD1 or TRBD2 (7 bases each). Trimming took 5 bases from V and 7 from J, leaving 26 bases between them. The CDR3 has 18 residues. The germline V gene has CDR1 MNHEY and CDR2 SMNVEV (reference sequence). CDR3 nucleotide sequence: TGTGCCAGCAGTCCCGAATACTGGGCAGGGGGAGGGAACGGGGAGCTGTTTTTT. This codes for CASSPEYWAGGGNGELFF.

A single count supports this clonotype. A far larger clone is only one base removed, so a read error is likely. The V gene is TRBV7-3, the J gene TRBJ1-3; weak D call: TRBD1 (5 bases). This CDR3 is built from 15 residues. CDR1 is SGHTA and CDR2 is FQGTGA in the germline V gene. Trimming removed 0 bases from V and 0 bases from J, with 6 bases in between. Here the CDR3 DNA reads TGTGCCAGCAGCTTAACAGGGACCTCTGGAAACACCATATATTTT. This encodes CASSLTGTSGNTIYF.

This clonotype was recorded many times. This chain connects TRBV24-1 to TRBJ2-5; D uncertain. Germline CDR1 is KGHDR and CDR2 is SFDVKD. The length of the CDR3 is 13 residues. Trimming stripped 9 bases from V and 1 base from J, with 11 bases between. The CDR3 bases are TGTGCCACCCTGGGATCCGGCCAAGAGACCCAGTACTTC. Protein: CATLGSGQETQYF.

J is TRBJ1-2 and V is TRBV29-1; D possibly corresponds to TRBD1 (5 bases). The CDR3 length is 12 residues. CDR1 and CDR2 from the germline V gene are SQVTM and ANQGSEA. V was cut by 0 bases and J by 7 bases, with 9 bases left in between. DNA of the CDR3: TGCAGCGTTGAAGATGTCAGGGTTGGCTACACCTTC. The encoded protein is CSVEDVRVGYTF.

This clonotype came up many times. CDR3 nucleotides: TGTGCCAGCAGAAATTTAGGGGGATCCAAAAACATTCAGTACTTC. It is translated as CASRNLGGSKNIQYF. The rearrangement links TRBV27 to TRBJ2-4; tentatively, D is TRBD1 (6 bases). CDR3 size: 15 residues. CDR1 is MNHEY and CDR2 is SMNVEV in the germline V gene (reference sequence). The V gene lost 6 bases and the J gene lost 2 bases, with 14 bases spanning the gap.

This clonotype came up many times. The chain joins TRBV6-7 to TRBJ1-5, with 8 bases lining up with TRBD1. TRBV6-7 qualifies as an ORF whose function is uncertain. The length of the CDR3 is 15 residues. After removal of 5 bases from V and 3 bases from J, the junction contained 6 bases not matched to a gene. For the CDR3, the DNA is TGTGCCAGCAGTGACAGGGGAGACTTCAATCAGCCCCAGCATTTT. It codes for CASSDRGDFNQPQHF.